This is a list of T cell receptor beta chains from one sample in a study of cytomegalovirus exposure and HLA in healthy donors. TCRdb's table, derived via immunoSEQ multiplex PCR, lists solely in-frame clones and lacks some. The sample comprises around 110,000 clones, around 75% of which are singletons, and around 0.95% rests with the top ten. Sequenced: PBMCs. These receptors were taken from a woman aged 25 to 39 in good health and CMV-seronegative. CDR3s leave out the opening cysteine and the closing phenylalanine or tryptophan. Each record gives: V gene, J gene, CDR3 protein.

>TRBV28|TRBJ1-5
ASSWAGSNQPQH
>TRBV27|TRBJ2-1
ASSLSGGPSNEQF
>TRBV29-1|TRBJ1-1
SVHRESDTEAF
>TRBV5-1|TRBJ2-3
ASSPGQTTDTQY
>TRBV25-1|TRBJ2-2
ASGRDRVPGELF
>TRBV9|TRBJ2-3
ASSVGASGGTDTQY
>TRBV14|TRBJ1-1
ASSLPGQNTEAF
>TRBV7-9|TRBJ1-4
ASSLARGTGRNEKLF
>TRBV9|TRBJ1-1
ASSVGGDDTEAF
>TRBV2|TRBJ2-7
ASNLAGYEQY
>TRBV7-8|TRBJ1-5
ASSLDRTSNQPQH
>TRBV7-2|TRBJ1-1
ASSLVRGRTEAF